The entry below gives a single T cell receptor (beta chain) sequence along with its context. Read sequence stops 3 residues before the CDR3 end, and the germline J gene provides the missing end. These data come from a study of T cells in women clearing cervical HPV infection. Study-wide context: Case blood drawn at lesion detection; control blood after infection cleared.

Germline trimming cut 6 bases from V and 1 base from J; bases unmatched to any gene: 5. The CDR3 length is 15 residues. Method: immunoSEQ multiplex PCR; TCRdb's copy keeps in-frame clones and lacks some. This sample contains some 20,000 clones. This sequence was found in a woman aged 18-70 years with a cervical HPV16 infection that either progressed to CIN3+ or cleared (not recorded which). This rearrangement joins TRBV12-3 or TRBV12-4 to TRBJ1-5; 8 bases line up with TRBD1. Sequences were obtained from blood buffy coat. The CDR3 sequence: CASSPDRASNQPQHF. The CDR3 bases that were read are TGTGCCAGCAGCCCGGACAGGGCGAGCAATCAGCCC.